Listed below are T cell receptor beta chains from one sample, sequenced in a study of regulatory T cells in long-lasting Graves disease. Each CDR3 protein gets one entry after TCRdb re-called the multiplex PCR reads with MiXCR. The data hold 370,000 or so distinct CDR3 sequences, with roughly 15% observed a single time. This sample was shared with a second study, whose subject was T cells in Graves' hyperthyroidism and ophthalmopathy.

The sequencing used peripheral blood mononuclear cells (PBMCs), collected at new diagnosis, from a patient treated with antithyroid drugs. The receptors were gathered from a woman between 18 and 29 years old with Graves disease. The CDR3 runs from the conserved cysteine through the conserved F or W. A D gene is named only where the DNA matches it firmly. Clone sizes are given selectively: once, few, many, or a class where the clone is expanded.

v_call	clone_size	j_call	d_call	cdr3_nt	cdr3_aa
TRBV4-1	NA	TRBJ2-5	TRBD2	TGCGCCAGCAGCCAAATCGACTACCGGACTAGCGGGTCTCGGACCCAGTACTTC	CASSQIDYRTSGSRTQYF
TRBV20-1	many	TRBJ2-6	NA	TGCAGTGCCTCCCCCTATGTTAGGGCCAACGTCCTGACTTTC	CSASPYVRANVLTF
TRBV5-1	NA	TRBJ2-1	NA	TGCGCCAGCAGCAGCCAAGAGACTACGTACAATGAGCAGTTCTTC	CASSSQETTYNEQFF
TRBV14	few	TRBJ2-3	NA	TGTGCCAGCAGCCAGCTGCCAGGGGCTTACACAGATACGCAGTATTTT	CASSQLPGAYTDTQYF
TRBV2	many	TRBJ2-7	TRBD2	TGTGCCAGCGGGCGGGAGAGAGACTACGAGCAGTACTTC	CASGRERDYEQYF
TRBV4-1	many	TRBJ1-1	NA	TGCGCCAGCAGCCAGTATACTGAAGCTTTCTTT	CASSQYTEAFF
TRBV27	NA	TRBJ2-7	NA	TGTGCCAGCAGGCCGGGACACCCTTTTGGGGAGCAGTACTTC	CASRPGHPFGEQYF
TRBV13	many	TRBJ2-1	NA	TGTGCCAGCACCCCCCACCCTACGGGAAGCAATGAGCAGTTCTTC	CASTPHPTGSNEQFF
TRBV2	many	TRBJ2-2	TRBD2	TGTGCCAGCAATCCACTAGCGGGAGGGACCGGGGAGCTGTTTTTT	CASNPLAGGTGELFF
TRBV6-2/TRBV6-3	NA	TRBJ2-3	TRBD2	TGTGCCAGCAGTGACTCTAGCGGGGCCTCCACAGATACGCAGTATTTT	CASSDSSGASTDTQYF
TRBV20-1	many	TRBJ2-7	NA	TGCAGTGCTAGAGATGTACTCCAAGGGTTCTACGAGCAGTACTTC	CSARDVLQGFYEQYF
TRBV4-1	many	TRBJ1-1	TRBD1	TGCGCCAGCAGCCAAGAACCCGGACAGGGCACTGAAGCTTTCTTT	CASSQEPGQGTEAFF
TRBV7-2	few	TRBJ1-3	TRBD1	TGTGCCAGCAGCCTGGGACAGTTTGCTGGAAACACCATATATTTT	CASSLGQFAGNTIYF